This is a list of T cell receptor beta chains from one sample in a study of graft-versus-host responses after intestinal transplantation. Antigen specificity for these receptors is unknown. Generated by immunoSEQ multiplex PCR, the TCRdb table keeps only in-frame clones and is missing some. Among tens of thousands of clones listed, 85% to 95% were seen once. The starting material was unstimulated CD4+ T cells sorted from spleen or lymph node cells, obtained before transplant. These receptors were taken from a human donor who was the organ donor for an intestinal transplant. CDR3s include the opening cysteine and the closing phenylalanine or tryptophan. D genes are given only for firm matches. Size is stated for part of the rows, as once, few or many counts, or as a class when the clone is expanded.

j_call v_call d_call clone_size cdr3_aa cdr3_nt
TRBJ2-5 TRBV19 TRBD1 . CASNADRQETQYF TGTGCCAGTAACGCGGACAGGCAAGAGACCCAGTACTTC
TRBJ2-1 TRBV28 TRBD2 . CASSSRTSGRSSYNEQFF TGTGCCAGCAGTTCCCGGACTAGCGGGAGGAGCTCCTACAATGAGCAGTTCTTC
TRBJ2-6 TRBV19 . . CASSMGSAILIANVLTF TGTGCCAGTAGTATGGGGTCAGCTATTCTGATAGCCAACGTCCTGACTTTC
TRBJ2-7 TRBV28 TRBD1 . CASRELQGVYEQYF TGTGCCAGCAGGGAGCTACAGGGGGTTTACGAGCAGTACTTC
TRBJ1-1 TRBV29-1 . . CSAQLGLQNTEAFF TGCAGCGCCCAACTTGGGTTGCAGAACACTGAAGCTTTCTTT
TRBJ1-1 TRBV5-6 . . CASSLVSNTEAFF TGTGCCAGCAGCTTGGTCTCAAACACTGAAGCTTTCTTT
TRBJ1-2 TRBV28 . . CASSSYGYTF TGTGCCAGCAGTTCTTATGGCTACACCTTC
TRBJ2-3 TRBV28 . . CASSRERRTDTQYF TGTGCCAGCAGCCGGGAGCGACGCACAGATACGCAGTATTTT
TRBJ2-5 TRBV5-1 . . CASSLTGADQETQYF TGCGCCAGCAGCTTAACGGGAGCAGATCAAGAGACCCAGTACTTC
TRBJ1-6 TRBV7-2 TRBD1 . CASSFQGDNSPLHF TGTGCCAGCAGCTTCCAGGGGGATAATTCACCCCTCCACTTT
TRBJ2-5 TRBV7-6 . . CASSLQARETQYF TGTGCCAGCAGCTTACAGGCGAGGGAGACCCAGTACTTC
TRBJ2-4 TRBV30 . . CAWSSGAYAKNIQYF TGTGCCTGGAGTTCAGGGGCTTACGCCAAAAACATTCAGTACTTC
TRBJ2-3 TRBV15 TRBD2 . CATSRSASGPLPDTQYF TGTGCCACCAGCAGATCAGCTAGCGGTCCACTGCCAGATACGCAGTATTTT
TRBJ2-5 TRBV5-4 . . CASSRRDFQETQYF TGTGCCAGCAGCCGACGGGACTTTCAAGAGACCCAGTACTTC
TRBJ2-1 TRBV23-1 TRBD1 . CASSGTGSYNEQFF TGCGCCAGCAGTGGGACAGGTTCCTACAATGAGCAGTTCTTC
TRBJ2-3 TRBV7-3 TRBD2 . CASSLNPGLAGGPSEADTQYF TGTGCCAGCAGCTTAAACCCGGGACTAGCGGGAGGGCCCTCGGAGGCAGATACGCAGTATTTT
TRBJ1-2 TRBV28 TRBD1 . CASSWTGNDYGYTF TGTGCCAGCAGTTGGACAGGGAATGACTATGGCTACACCTTC
TRBJ2-7 TRBV16 TRBD2 . CASSLGTSGTYEQYF TGTGCCAGCAGCCTTGGGACTAGCGGGACCTACGAGCAGTACTTC
TRBJ2-1 TRBV19 TRBD1 . CASRRNMGQGFNEQFF TGTGCCAGTAGACGCAATATGGGACAGGGGTTCAATGAGCAGTTCTTC
TRBJ2-2 TRBV4-3 TRBD2 . CASSRGLAGSTGELFF TGCGCCAGCAGCCGAGGACTAGCGGGAAGTACCGGGGAGCTGTTTTTT
TRBJ1-6 TRBV1 . . CTSSQENRGDNSPLHF TGCACCAGCAGCCAAGAGAATCGAGGGGATAATTCACCCCTCCACTTT
TRBJ2-1 TRBV7-9 TRBD2 once CASSLAGAGVGNEQFF TGTGCCAGCAGCTTAGCGGGAGCGGGAGTTGGCAATGAGCAGTTCTTC
TRBJ2-5 TRBV5-1 TRBD2 . CASMGGFQETQYF TGCGCCAGCATGGGAGGGTTTCAAGAGACCCAGTACTTC
TRBJ2-2 TRBV7-9 . . CASSPRQANTGELFF TGTGCCAGCAGCCCTCGACAGGCTAACACCGGGGAGCTGTTTTTT
TRBJ1-5 TRBV19 . . CASSSGGNQPQHF TGTGCCAGTAGTAGCGGGGGCAATCAGCCCCAGCATTTT
TRBJ2-1 TRBV28 TRBD1 . CASTLGGGGQGDEQFF TGTGCCAGCACCTTAGGCGGCGGGGGACAGGGGGATGAGCAGTTCTTC
TRBJ2-2 TRBV28 . . CASSLETGLTGELFF TGTGCCAGCAGTTTAGAGACAGGACTCACCGGGGAGCTGTTTTTT
TRBJ2-1 TRBV29-1 . . CSVALQVYEQFF TGCAGCGTTGCTCTACAGGTCTATGAGCAGTTCTTC
TRBJ2-5 TRBV15 TRBD2 . CATSRDPLAGVETQYF TGTGCCACCAGCAGAGATCCCCTAGCGGGAGTTGAGACCCAGTACTTC
TRBJ1-4 TRBV5-1 TRBD1 . CASSSRTGGAEKLFF TGCGCCAGCAGCTCCCGGACAGGGGGAGCTGAAAAACTGTTTTTT
TRBJ2-4 TRBV5-1 TRBD2 . CASSSPGTSGINIQYF TGCGCCAGCAGCAGCCCCGGGACTAGCGGGATAAACATTCAGTACTTC
TRBJ2-5 TRBV19 . . CASSINSEETQYF TGTGCCAGTAGTATTAACAGTGAAGAGACCCAGTACTTC
TRBJ2-2 TRBV5-1 TRBD2 . CASSAIPIAGGTGELFF TGCGCCAGCAGCGCCATCCCGATAGCGGGAGGGACCGGGGAGCTGTTTTTT
TRBJ1-5 TRBV5-8 . . CASSFRDQPQHF TGTGCCAGCAGCTTCAGGGATCAGCCCCAGCATTTT
TRBJ2-3 TRBV6-4 TRBD2 . CASRGTSGFLTDTQYF TGTGCCAGCAGGGGGACTAGCGGTTTTCTCACAGATACGCAGTATTTT
TRBJ2-1 TRBV10-3 . . CAISGGQGSSGSHNEQFF TGTGCCATCAGTGGGGGACAGGGGAGTAGCGGGAGTCACAATGAGCAGTTCTTC
TRBJ2-7 TRBV20-1 . . CSARTPYEQYF TGCAGTGCTAGGACTCCCTACGAGCAGTACTTC
TRBJ2-2 TRBV7-9 . . CASSLSRGQSTGELFF TGTGCCAGCAGCTTGAGCCGGGGGCAGAGCACCGGGGAGCTGTTTTTT
TRBJ1-4 TRBV30 . . CAWSDLPGTISEKLFF TGTGCCTGGAGTGACCTTCCAGGGACCATAAGTGAAAAACTGTTTTTT
TRBJ2-7 TRBV4-1 TRBD1 . CASSQDRDRGREQYF TGCGCCAGCAGCCAAGATCGGGACAGGGGGCGTGAGCAGTACTTC
TRBJ2-5 TRBV7-7 TRBD1 . CASSTDRGGETQYF TGTGCTAGCAGCACTGACAGGGGAGGAGAGACCCAGTACTTC
TRBJ2-3 TRBV4-1 . . CASSQDRAGTMDTQYF TGCGCCAGCAGCCAAGATCGGGCAGGGACAATGGATACGCAGTATTTT
TRBJ2-7 TRBV28 TRBD2 . CASRSDGTSGVEQYF TGTGCCAGCAGGAGCGACGGGACTAGCGGGGTCGAGCAGTACTTC
TRBJ2-1 TRBV5-4 TRBD1 . CASSPRTGGYNEQFF TGTGCCAGCAGCCCTCGGACAGGGGGCTACAATGAGCAGTTCTTC
TRBJ1-2 TRBV7-2 . . CASSLASKSNYGYTF TGTGCCAGCAGCTTAGCTAGTAAATCTAACTATGGCTACACCTTC